What follows describes a single TCR beta chain. One end of the junction varies from germline; a read error may be responsible. This entry is derived from a study of tumor-infiltrating lymphocytes in primary liver carcinoma. Study summary: Tumors, staged T1-T3 N0M0, spanned 4.2 to 10 cm. Roughly 3.5 to 7.13 million productive TCRbeta reads were obtained per sample, with similar numbers across tissue types.

Co-extraction yielded RNA and DNA from about 20-30 mg of unsorted bulk tissue. CDR3 length: 19 amino acids. Per germline, CDR1 SGHVS and CDR2 FNYEAQ. Reverse transcription of roughly 0.5 ug total RNA with a constant-region primer produced TCR beta cDNA. What produced the TCR beta libraries was three nested multiplex PCR rounds using slightly modified ARM-PCR. Two initial PCR rounds of about 10 cycles each paired TRBV1-TRBV30 forward primers with a C-beta reverse primer. One entry per CDR3 protein, called by TCRdb with MiXCR from the multiplex PCR reads. This sample has roughly 120,000 distinct CDR3 sequences; under 70% occur once, and the top ten carry roughly 7.3%.

Sequencing input: tumor-adjacent normal liver tissue. V usage is TRBV7-6 and J usage is TRBJ2-2; TRBD2 matches at 13 bases. The source of this sequence is a woman aged 55-69 years with primary liver carcinoma and hepatitis B virus infection. The CDR3 protein is CVSSPRLAGGLANTGEPFF. In nucleotides, the CDR3 is TGTGTCAGCAGCCCCCGACTAGCGGGAGGTCTCGCGAACACCGGGGAGCCGTTTTTT. Complete variable domain (other parts from reference TRBV7-6 and TRBJ2-2): GAGVSQSPRYKVTKRGQDVALRCDPISGHVSLYWYRQALGQGPEFLTYFNYEAQQDKSGLPNDRFSAERPEGSISTLTIQRTEQRDSAMYRCVSSPRLAGGLANTGEPFFGEGSRLTVL.